One TCR beta chain is described in this entry. Its antigen remains unidentified. No quality values exist for individual bases; no much larger clone is one base distant. Mismatch repair deficiency was established in every enrolled patient by polymerase chain reaction or immunohistochemistry. TCR sequencing was performed for a few patients who responded to pembrolizumab therapy. In the phase II trial, pembrolizumab PD-1 blockade was tested prospectively in advanced mismatch repair-deficient cancers, no matter which tissue of origin the cancers came from. Serial peripheral blood T cell samples were collected before and at multiple times after starting PD-1 blockade. Blood sampling time points were reported as weeks after the first dose of pembrolizumab. This entry is derived from a study of PD-1 blockade in mismatch repair-deficient tumors (TCRdb year 2017). Context from the whole study: Between late 2013 and September 2016, the trial enrolled about 93 consecutive patients with over 10 mismatch repair-deficient cancer types, every one of whom had been previously treated and was progressing. Deep sequencing of TCR CDR3 regions was used to track tumor-associated T cell clones in peripheral blood of patients responding to PD-1 blockade.

Library creation used the immunoSEQ multiplex PCR assay. Entries here come from immuneACCESS through TCRdb and include only in-frame sequences with V and J called. Some clones fail to appear in such tables; in the studies checked, an unresolved V gene covers under half of the shortfall, and the cause of the remainder is unknown. For this sample there are around 16,000 clones; approximately 83% appear just once. Clones ranked in the top ten supply roughly 3.2% of the sample. Broader findings and caveats from the paper: Clones residing in the tumor, which were often undetectable in blood before treatment, expanded quickly after pembrolizumab and then contracted, generally before radiologic responses.

The CDR1 and CDR2 encoded by the germline V gene are MDHEN and SYDVKM. After removal of 1 base from V and 3 bases from J, the junction retains 2 bases not matched to a gene. The CDR3 numbers 14 residues from cysteine through phenylalanine. The only DNA kept is the CDR3, 42 bases in frame from the first base. The chain is encoded by TRBV28 joined to TRBJ1-1, and TRBD1 aligns with 7 junction nucleotides. The source is an adult with mismatch repair-deficient cancer. Sequences were derived from PBMCs, sampled 4 weeks after starting pembrolizumab. Read as DNA, the sequence is TGTGCCAGCAGTTTATTGGGACAGTACACTGAAGCTTTCTTT. It encodes CASSLLGQYTEAFF.